The 6 T cell receptor beta chains below were found in one sample sequenced in a study of T cells in narcolepsy. Only in-frame clones appear in the TCRdb table, and some are missing; sequencing was by immunoSEQ multiplex PCR. The repertoire consists of around 25,000 clones, with roughly nine tenths occurring once and the leading ten covering 0.95% to 1.2%. Sequenced: CD45RA- memory CD4+ T cells from PBMCs. The receptor source for this set is a human donor with narcolepsy.

The genes are TRBV10-3 and TRBJ1-6; weak D call: TRBD1 (6 bases). The ends were cut back, 10 bases at V and 7 bases at J, with 17 bases in the middle. Germline V CDR1 and CDR2: ENHRY, SYGVKD. This CDR3 has 14 amino acids. The CDR3, as DNA: TGTGCCACCTCAAATGGGGGGCTCAATTCACCCCTCCACTTT. It codes for CATSNGGLNSPLHF.

This clone came up once. This sequence joins TRBV4-2 and TRBJ2-3; the match to TRBD2 covers 11 bases. The CDR3 extends over 17 amino acids. The V and J ends lost 3 bases and 3 bases, in that order; junction bases with no gene match: 8. The V gene's germline CDR1 is LGHNA and CDR2 YNFKEQ. The CDR3 is CASSQGMTSGVTDTQYF. CDR3 coding DNA: TGTGCCAGCAGCCAGGGCATGACTAGCGGGGTAACAGATACGCAGTATTTT.

The chain combines TRBV19 with TRBJ1-6; 10 bases map to TRBD1. From germline, CDR1 is LNHDA and CDR2 SQIVND (reference sequence). With V trimmed by 5 bases and J by 6 bases, 4 bases remained unmatched. The CDR3 has 15 amino acids. CDR3 sequence (DNA): TGTGCCAGTAGTGGTGGGGACAGGGGTAATTCACCCCTCCACTTT. Translation: CASSGGDRGNSPLHF.

This chain links TRBV18 with TRBJ1-2; D is perhaps TRBD1 (5 bases). Trimming left V 5 bases short and J 5 bases short, with 18 bases between. CDR1 is KGHSH, CDR2 LQKENI, per germline. This CDR3 spans 15 amino acids. CDR3 region: CASSFLSGTEYGYTF. The CDR3 DNA reads as TGTGCCAGCTCATTCCTTTCCGGGACGGAGTATGGCTACACCTTC.

The genes are TRBV10-2 and TRBJ1-5; no definite D call. The germline V gene encodes CDR1 WSHSY and CDR2 SAAADI. V lost 3 bases to trimming and J lost 3 bases, with 9 bases between them. The length of the CDR3 is 14 residues. The CDR3 sequence is CASSEPENNQPQHF. The CDR3 nucleotides read TGCGCCAGCAGTGAACCGGAGAACAATCAGCCCCAGCATTTT.

This chain links TRBV2 with TRBJ1-2; 9 bases fit TRBD1. CDR1 SNHLY and CDR2 FYNNEI come from the germline V gene. V lost 1 base and J lost 10; bases outside the gene matches: 7. CDR3 length: 14 amino acids. For the CDR3, the DNA is TGTGCCAGCAGTGAAGGGGGACAGGGCCGTCACTACACCTTC. Protein: CASSEGGQGRHYTF.